Following are 16 T cell receptor beta chains from one sample sequenced in a study of PD-L1 blockade in urothelial cancer. The repertoire was sequenced with immunoSEQ multiplex PCR; TCRdb's copy has only in-frame clones and lacks some. The sample holds under 40,000 clones, around 89% seen once. Here the sequenced sample was PBMCs, taken around atezolizumab (anti-PD-L1) treatment. Receptors originate from a man aged 60 to 75 with urothelial cancer.

The chain is built from TRBV11-2 and TRBJ2-7; D not resolved. The germline gives CDR1 SGHAT, CDR2 FQNNGV. This CDR3 has 11 amino acids. V was clipped by 5 bases and J by 3 bases, with 5 bases between them. CDR3 nucleotides: TGTGCCAGCAGCCCACACTACGAGCAGTACTTC. Translating gives CASSPHYEQYF.

The genes are TRBV28 and TRBJ1-5, with 10 positions matching TRBD1. V was pared by 3 bases and J by 6 bases, with 2 bases of the junction left unmatched. There are 14 residues in the CDR3. Looked up from germline, CDR1 is MDHEN and CDR2 is SYDVKM. CDR3 nucleotides: TGTGCCAGCAGTTTGGGACAGGGGATTCAGCCCCAGCATTTT. It specifies CASSLGQGIQPQHF.

This rearrangement joins TRBV18 to TRBJ2-2; D may be TRBD2 (5 bases). Trimming removed 3 bases at V and 6 bases at J, with 11 bases between. This CDR3 is 14 amino acids long. Germline V gene sequence: CDR1 KGHSH, CDR2 LQKENI. The CDR3 sequence: CASSPDGRAGELFF. As DNA, the CDR3 is TGTGCCAGCTCACCGGACGGGCGGGCCGGGGAGCTGTTTTTT.

The chain has TRBV5-4 and TRBJ2-5; TRBD2 is a possible D gene (6 bases). This CDR3 is built from 16 residues. Between the trimmed V and J ends, which lost 7 bases and 5 bases, there was a span of 24 bases. Germline values: CDR1 SGHNT, CDR2 YYREEE (reference sequence). The CDR3, as DNA: TGTGCCAGCTCAACCCAGGAGGGGTTTCCCCAGGAGACCCAGTACTTC. Its protein product is CASSTQEGFPQETQYF.

The chain joins TRBV7-2 to TRBJ1-1; 7 bases are a match to TRBD1. CDR1 is SGHTA, CDR2 FQGNSA, per germline. Germline trimming cut 5 bases from V and 1 base from J; bases unmatched to any gene: 7. There are 15 residues in the CDR3. CDR3 DNA: TGTGCCAGCAGCCCCCACAGGGGTTGGAACACTGAAGCTTTCTTT. The encoded protein is CASSPHRGWNTEAFF.

The chain joins TRBV6-1 to TRBJ2-7; 8 bases align to TRBD2. This CDR3 contains 15 residues. The V and J ends lost 6 bases and 0 bases, in that order; junction bases with no gene match: 7. Germline lookup yields CDR1 MNHNS and CDR2 SASEGT. The CDR3 is CASRDRGGGSYEQYF. The CDR3 DNA follows: TGTGCCAGCAGGGACCGGGGGGGCGGCTCCTACGAGCAGTACTTC.

This chain connects TRBV7-6 to TRBJ2-5; 8 nucleotides agree with TRBD1. The CDR3 is 14 amino acids. CDR1 is SGHVS, CDR2 FNYEAQ, per germline. J lost 5 bases, V lost 4 bases, and 6 bases had no gene match. The CDR3 is CASSSSTGVETQYF. The CDR3 nucleotides read TGTGCCAGCAGCTCCTCGACAGGGGTGGAGACCCAGTACTTC.

The chain couples TRBV5-1 to TRBJ2-5; unclear D gene. Germline V gives CDR1 SGHRS, CDR2 YFSETQ. V lost 4 bases and J lost 5, with 12 bases in between. The CDR3 sequence is 13 residues long. The DNA for the CDR3 is TGCGCCAGCAGCCATAATATTGGCGAGACCCAGTACTTC. It encodes CASSHNIGETQYF.

The chain is built from TRBV5-1 and TRBJ1-2; D perhaps matches TRBD1 (5 bases). V lost 0 bases and J 0 bases, leaving 12 bases between the germline ends. Germline V gene lookup returns CDR1 SGHRS and CDR2 YFSETQ. The CDR3 has 16 residues. The CDR3 reads CASSLGLLGPNYGYTF. The DNA for the CDR3 is TGCGCCAGCAGCTTGGGCCTTTTGGGGCCTAACTATGGCTACACCTTC.

The DNA of the CDR3 is TGTGCCAGCAGACTCCTTACAGGGGGCACAGATACGCAGTATTTT. Translation gives CASRLLTGGTDTQYF. J is TRBJ2-3 and V is TRBV6-1, with 7 nucleotides matching TRBD1. The junction had 7 bases not matched to a gene; V was cut back by 6 bases and J by 1 base. This CDR3 spans 15 amino acids. Germline V gene lookup returns CDR1 MNHNS and CDR2 SASEGT.

The chain employs TRBV9 and TRBJ1-3; 7 nucleotides align to TRBD1. J lost 1 base, V lost 4 bases, and 5 bases had no gene match. CDR3 length equals 15 residues. Germline-derived CDR1 and CDR2 are SGDLS and YYNGEE. CDR3 in DNA: TGTGCCAGCAGCCCCCGACAGGGATCTGGAAACACCATATATTTT. Protein product: CASSPRQGSGNTIYF.

The sample holds a few counts of this clone. V gene TRBV2 combines with J gene TRBJ1-2; 8 positions match TRBD1. The CDR3 contains 13 residues. Looked up from germline, CDR1 is SNHLY and CDR2 is FYNNEI. Trimming removed 5 bases from V and 2 bases from J; junction bases left unmatched: 1. Here the CDR3 reads CASSRTGNYGYTF. The CDR3 DNA is TGTGCCAGCAGTAGGACAGGGAACTATGGCTACACCTTC.

This rearrangement joins TRBV2 to TRBJ1-2, with 8 bases fitting TRBD1. The CDR3 is 15 residues long. The junction had 12 bases not matched to a gene; V was cut back by 8 bases and J by 4 bases. Per germline, CDR1 SNHLY and CDR2 FYNNEI. The CDR3: CASAARTGIFYGYTF. CDR3 coding DNA: TGTGCCAGCGCCGCCCGGACAGGGATTTTCTATGGCTACACCTTC. The whole variable domain, filled in from reference TRBV2 and TRBJ1-2, reads EPEVTQTPSHQVTQMGQEVILRCVPISNHLYFYWYRQILGQKVEFLVSFYNNEISEKSEIFDDQFSVERPDGSNFTLKIRSTKLEDSAMYFCASAARTGIFYGYTFGSGTRLTVV.

The chain is built from TRBV7-9 and TRBJ2-7; maybe TRBD2 (5 bases). V gave up 0 bases and J gave up 0 bases, with 9 bases separating them. CDR3 length equals 15 residues. Germline V CDR1 and CDR2: SEHNR, FQNEAQ (reference sequence). The CDR3 nucleotides read TGTGCCAGCAGCTTAGCTCTAGGGAGCTCCTACGAGCAGTACTTC. Translated: CASSLALGSSYEQYF.

The V and J genes are TRBV28 and TRBJ1-4; 8 bases map to TRBD1. CDR1 and CDR2 (germline): MDHEN, SYDVKM. Losses at the gene ends were 4 bases for V and 5 bases for J; bases not matched to a gene: 6. This CDR3 comprises 15 residues. The CDR3 DNA reads TGTGCCAGCAGTTCCGGCGCAGGGGGCAATGAAAAACTGTTTTTT. Protein sequence: CASSSGAGGNEKLFF.

This chain connects TRBV5-5 to TRBJ2-7; D gene uncertain. The CDR3 has 12 amino acids. CDR1 SGHKS and CDR2 YYEKEE come from the germline V gene (reference sequence). Trimming shortened V by 3 bases and J by 0 bases, and 4 bases separated the two germline ends. CDR3 loop: CASSSFSYEQYF. CDR3 nucleotide sequence: TGTGCCAGCAGCTCATTCTCCTACGAGCAGTACTTC.